One and the same sample provided the 20 T cell receptor beta chains below, sequenced in a study of blood T cells in healthy people across ages. PCR was performed a second time for about 7 to 12 cycles using a sample-barcoded 5' primer and a J-beta primer mix. Using its own MiXCR run on the 5' RACE reads, TCRdb lists one record per CDR3 protein. The sample lists about 780,000 distinct CDR3 sequences, more than 25% seen once, with around 3% in the top ten. This same sample was also taken into another study, of T cells of mothers and their children.

The sequencing sample was made of blood. The source is a boy between 10 and 17 years old in good health.

The chain couples TRBV19 to TRBJ1-5; the D is unclear. Germline V gene sequence: CDR1 LNHDA, CDR2 SQIVND (reference sequence). This CDR3 has 14 amino acids. V lost 9 bases, J lost 1 base, and 13 bases lay in between. This CDR3 reads CASSRSGSNQPQHF. CDR3 DNA: TGTGCCAGCTCCAGATCGGGAAGCAATCAGCCCCAGCATTTT.

The chain recombines TRBV6-5 with TRBJ2-2; weak D call: TRBD1 (6 bases). The germline gives CDR1 MNHEY, CDR2 SVGAGI. This CDR3 is built from 13 residues. V gave up 8 bases and J gave up 6 bases, with 13 bases separating them. The DNA for the CDR3 is TGTGCCAGCGGGGGCCCGGCGGCCGGGGAGCTGTTTTTT. Translation: CASGGPAAGELFF.

This rearrangement joins TRBV2 to TRBJ2-1; D is possibly TRBD2 (5 bases). Trimming took 7 bases from V and 1 from J, leaving 14 bases between them. The CDR3 sequence is 15 residues long. Germline-derived CDR1 and CDR2 are SNHLY and FYNNEI. The CDR3 nucleotides are TGTGCCAGCACAGACGGGGTCAGGTCCTACAATGAGCAGTTCTTC. Its protein product is CASTDGVRSYNEQFF. The whole variable domain, remainder taken from reference TRBV2 and TRBJ2-1, is EPEVTQTPSHQVTQMGQEVILRCVPISNHLYFYWYRQILGQKVEFLVSFYNNEISEKSEIFDDQFSVERPDGSNFTLKIRSTKLEDSAMYFCASTDGVRSYNEQFFGPGTRLTVL.

The chain employs TRBV6-5 and TRBJ2-7; 8 nucleotides line up with TRBD1. The CDR3 runs to 14 residues. Germline V gene sequence: CDR1 MNHEY, CDR2 SVGAGI. With V trimmed by 5 bases and J by 5 bases, 8 bases remained unmatched. CDR3 in amino acids: CASSRSTGEDEQYF. The CDR3 DNA follows: TGTGCCAGCAGTCGTTCGACAGGGGAGGACGAGCAGTACTTC.

The table lists this clonotype with a few counts. The rearrangement joins TRBV12-3 or TRBV12-4 to TRBJ2-3; D is undetermined. V was trimmed by 7 bases and J by 1 base, leaving 12 bases between them. The CDR3 has 14 amino acids. The CDR3 protein is CASTLLGGTDTQYF. The CDR3 DNA sequence: TGTGCCAGCACCCTACTTGGGGGCACAGATACGCAGTATTTT.

The CDR3 DNA is TGTGCCAGTAGTATTGGACAGGGAAGTGGCTACACCTTC. As protein: CASSIGQGSGYTF. This sequence joins TRBV19 and TRBJ1-2; the match to TRBD1 covers 8 bases. Germline assignment: CDR1 LNHDA and CDR2 SQIVND (reference sequence). The CDR3 is 13 residues long. V lost 3 bases to trimming and J lost 7 bases; unmatched junction nucleotides: 4. Complete variable domain (other parts from reference TRBV19 and TRBJ1-2): DGGITQSPKYLFRKEGQNVTLSCEQNLNHDAMYWYRQDPGQGLRLIYYSQIVNDFQKGDIAEGYSVSREKKESFPLTVTSAQKNPTAFYLCASSIGQGSGYTFGSGTRLTVV.

This clonotype occurred a few times. The J gene is TRBJ1-5, the V gene TRBV28; D perhaps matches TRBD1 (6 bases). Germline CDR1 is MDHEN and CDR2 is SYDVKM. V was clipped by 4 bases and J by 5 bases, with 12 bases between them. The CDR3 spans 14 residues. The CDR3 DNA sequence: TGTGCCAGCAGTTCCCCAGGGGCGGATCAGCCCCAGCATTTT. Encoded protein: CASSSPGADQPQHF.

This clonotype was seen more than once but under ten times. The chain uses TRBV20-1 and TRBJ2-7; tentative D call: TRBD2 (5 bases). CDR3 length equals 16 residues. Trimming stripped 3 bases from V and 6 bases from J, with 24 bases between. Germline V CDR1 and CDR2: DFQATT, SNEGSKA (reference sequence). CDR3 DNA: TGCAGTGCTAGCGAGTCCCGTGACGGACGGAGGCGCGAGCAGTACTTC. Its protein is CSASESRDGRRREQYF.

The chain carries TRBV12-3 or TRBV12-4 and TRBJ2-4; D might be TRBD1 or TRBD2, each matching 5 bases. The CDR3 loop spans 14 amino acids. The V end lost 2 bases, the J end lost 1 base, and 6 bases lay between the germline ends. The CDR3 region has the DNA TGTGCCAGCAGTTTATGGGGGGCCAAAAACATTCAGTACTTC. This gives the protein CASSLWGAKNIQYF.

The chain is built from TRBV7-3 and TRBJ2-3; no firm D call. The CDR3 spans 13 residues. Trimming pared 5 bases from V and 8 bases from J, leaving 14 bases between. CDR1 and CDR2 from the germline V gene are SGHTA and FQGTGA. In DNA, the CDR3 is TGTGCCAGCAGCGGTACCCTATCTACTACGCAGTATTTT. Translation gives CASSGTLSTTQYF.

The rearrangement uses TRBV29-1 and TRBJ2-3; a weak D match, TRBD1 (6 bases). From germline, CDR1 is SQVTM and CDR2 ANQGSEA. This CDR3 is built from 10 residues. The V end was cut by 5 bases, the J end by 14 bases, with 14 bases between. The CDR3 region has the DNA TGCAGCGTTTACAGGGAGAGGTCGTATTTT. Amino acid sequence: CSVYRERSYF.

This sequence joins TRBV5-4 and TRBJ2-3; D is ambiguous. CDR3 size: 15 residues. Trimming removed 1 base from V and 3 bases from J, with 12 bases in between. Germline CDR1 is SGHNT and CDR2 is YYREEE (reference sequence). This CDR3 is CASSLTRAATDTQYF. For the CDR3, the DNA is TGTGCCAGCAGCTTGACCCGGGCCGCGACAGATACGCAGTATTTT.

The chain employs TRBV7-2 and TRBJ1-1; maybe TRBD1 (5 bases). This CDR3 has 14 residues. V lost 4 bases to trimming and J lost 4 bases, with 13 bases between them. CDR1 SGHTA and CDR2 FQGNSA come from the germline V gene. CDR3 in amino acids: CASSSPGTPTEAFF. The CDR3, as DNA: TGTGCCAGCAGCTCGCCCGGGACTCCCACTGAAGCTTTCTTT.

The chain employs TRBV5-1 and TRBJ1-2, with D tentatively TRBD1 (5 bases). Between the trimmed V and J ends, which lost 0 bases and 8 bases, there was a span of 14 bases. This CDR3 contains 14 residues. Germline values: CDR1 SGHRS, CDR2 YFSETQ. CDR3 sequence (DNA): TGCGCCAGCAGCTTGGAGGCGGGACTGAGAGGCTACACCTTC. Protein product: CASSLEAGLRGYTF. The whole variable domain, remainder taken from reference TRBV5-1 and TRBJ1-2, is KAGVTQTPRYLIKTRGQQVTLSCSPISGHRSVSWYQQTPGQGLQFLFEYFSETQRNKGNFPGRFSGRQFSNSRSEMNVSTLELGDSALYLCASSLEAGLRGYTFGSGTRLTVV.

This clonotype was counted a few times. Its ends do not fully match the called genes, so a read error is possible. The gene calls are TRBV20-1 and TRBJ2-3; a possible D gene is TRBD2 (7 bases). The CDR3 is made up of 14 amino acids. Germline lookup yields CDR1 DFQATT and CDR2 SNEGSKA (reference sequence). CDR3 region: CGASRGGAPDTQYF. The CDR3 DNA sequence: TGCGGTGCTAGTAGGGGGGGGGCCCCAGATACGCAGTATTTT.

The chain links TRBV5-5 to TRBJ2-2, with 8 bases aligning to TRBD1. The CDR3 consists of 14 residues. Germline V CDR1 and CDR2: SGHKS, YYEKEE (reference sequence). The J segment lost 4 bases and the V segment lost 5 bases, leaving 4 bases of the junction unmatched. CDR3 coding DNA: TGTGCCAGCAGTTTTACAGGGGGCACCGGGGAGCTGTTTTTT. This translates into CASSFTGGTGELFF.

The rearrangement links TRBV7-3 to TRBJ2-1, with TRBD2 matching over 12 bases. CDR1 and CDR2 (germline): SGHTA, FQGTGA. This CDR3 comprises 16 residues. Unmatched junction bases numbered 8, after V lost 4 bases and J lost 7 bases. CDR3 nucleotide sequence: TGTGCCAGCAGCTCACTAGCGGGGGGCATGTCTAATGAGCAGTTCTTC. This translates into CASSSLAGGMSNEQFF.

The sample holds one count of this clonotype. V usage is TRBV2 and J usage is TRBJ2-2; 9 bases line up with TRBD1. The CDR3 totals 12 residues. Germline V lookup: CDR1 SNHLY, CDR2 FYNNEI. With V trimmed by 9 bases and J by 7 bases, 3 bases remained unmatched. The DNA of the CDR3 is TGTGCCAGGGGGACAGGGTTCGGGGAGCTGTTTTTT. Amino acids: CARGTGFGELFF. Drawing the rest from reference TRBV2 and TRBJ2-2, the complete variable domain is EPEVTQTPSHQVTQMGQEVILRCVPISNHLYFYWYRQILGQKVEFLVSFYNNEISEKSEIFDDQFSVERPDGSNFTLKIRSTKLEDSAMYFCARGTGFGELFFGEGSRLTVL.

This clonotype was counted between two and nine times. The chain has TRBV20-1 and TRBJ1-2; D is unresolved. CDR1 DFQATT and CDR2 SNEGSKA come from the germline V gene (reference sequence). The CDR3 runs to 13 residues. The V and J ends lost 1 base and 3 bases respectively, with 9 bases between them. CDR3 coding DNA: TGCAGTGCTAGAGTACGGGATGACTATGGCTACACCTTC. Its protein product is CSARVRDDYGYTF.

The genes are TRBV7-2 and TRBJ2-1; TRBD1 agrees at 7 bases. Germline CDR1 SGHTA, CDR2 FQGNSA. The CDR3 runs to 14 residues. Trimming took 5 bases from V and 6 from J; bases not matched to a gene: 7. The CDR3 coding sequence is TGTGCCAGCAGCAAGAGACAGGGTGGCAATGAGCAGTTCTTC. It codes for CASSKRQGGNEQFF.